This T cell receptor beta chain was recorded in a study of technical replicates of blood from a handful of donors. This clone appeared once. Some clones are missing from TCRdb's copy, which holds only in-frame ones; the method was immunoSEQ multiplex PCR. The top ten clones hold approximately 0.4% of a sample with 65,000 to 85,000 clones, about 93% of them seen once. Between the trimmed V and J ends, which lost 10 bases and 2 bases, there was a span of 17 bases. CDR3 length: 14 residues. From germline, CDR1 is MDHEN and CDR2 SYDVKM. The receptor was isolated from a human donor in good health. Material for sequencing was T cells isolated from PBMCs. This chain connects TRBV28 to TRBJ1-2; possibly TRBD1 for D (5 bases). Here the CDR3 reads CATIPGSINYGYTF. The CDR3 region has the DNA TGTGCCACCATCCCAGGGTCGATCAACTATGGCTACACCTTC.